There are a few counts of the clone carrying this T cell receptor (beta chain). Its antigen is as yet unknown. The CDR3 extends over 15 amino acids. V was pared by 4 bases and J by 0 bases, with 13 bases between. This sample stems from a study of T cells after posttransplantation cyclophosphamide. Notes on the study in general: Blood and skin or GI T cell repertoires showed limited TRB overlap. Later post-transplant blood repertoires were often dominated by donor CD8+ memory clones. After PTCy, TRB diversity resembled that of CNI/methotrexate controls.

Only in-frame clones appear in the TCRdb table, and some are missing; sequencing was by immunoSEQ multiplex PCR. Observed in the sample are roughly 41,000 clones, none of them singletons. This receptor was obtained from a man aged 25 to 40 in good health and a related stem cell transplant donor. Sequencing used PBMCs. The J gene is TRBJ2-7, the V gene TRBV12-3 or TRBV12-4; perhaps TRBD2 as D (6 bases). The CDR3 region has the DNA TGTGCCAGCAGTTCGACTAGGGATTTCTCCTACGAGCAGTACTTC. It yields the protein CASSSTRDFSYEQYF.